This is a list of T cell receptor beta chains from one sample in a study of memory CD4+ T cells and cytomegalovirus serostatus. Method: immunoSEQ multiplex PCR; TCRdb's copy keeps in-frame clones and lacks some. This table holds around 40,000 clones, about three quarters found once. Sequencing input: memory CD4+ T cells from blood. These receptors all stem from an adult in good health and CMV-seronegative. CDR3s include the opening cysteine and the closing phenylalanine or tryptophan. The D gene is left open where the match is weak. For some rows the clone size is stated as once, few or many, or as a class when expanded; others skip it.

v_call	j_call	clone_size	d_call	cdr3_aa	cdr3_nt
TRBV29-1	TRBJ1-4	NA	NA	CSVNRGTNEKLFF	TGCAGCGTCAATCGGGGCACTAATGAAAAACTGTTTTTT
TRBV30	TRBJ1-2	NA	TRBD1	CAWEGQVDYGYTF	TGTGCCTGGGAAGGACAGGTAGACTATGGCTACACCTTC
TRBV7-3	TRBJ2-6	NA	NA	CASSPNSGANVLTF	TGTGCCAGCAGCCCTAACTCTGGGGCCAACGTCCTGACTTTC
TRBV7-2	TRBJ2-5	NA	NA	CASSSGTQTQYF	TGTGCCAGCAGCTCTGGGACGCAGACCCAGTACTTC
TRBV2	TRBJ2-3	few	NA	CASSEQRANLQYF	TGTGCCAGCAGTGAACAGCGAGCCAATCTTCAGTATTTT
TRBV6-1	TRBJ1-1	NA	NA	CASSVAGFNTEAFF	TGTGCCAGCAGTGTGGCAGGCTTCAACACTGAAGCTTTCTTT
TRBV19	TRBJ2-3	NA	NA	CASSTGLSSYLASTDTQYF	TGTGCCAGTAGTACGGGACTTTCTAGCTACCTTGCAAGCACAGATACGCAGTATTTT
TRBV7-8	TRBJ2-1	NA	TRBD1	CASSPDRGSYNEQFF	TGTGCCAGCAGCCCTGACAGGGGTTCATACAATGAGCAGTTCTTC
TRBV5-4	TRBJ1-3	NA	NA	CASSATADSGNTIYF	TGTGCCAGCAGCGCGACGGCCGACTCTGGAAACACCATATATTTT
TRBV15	TRBJ2-7	few	NA	CATSRESAGSSYEQYF	TGTGCCACCAGCAGAGAGTCTGCAGGTAGCTCCTACGAGCAGTACTTC
TRBV2	TRBJ2-2	NA	TRBD2	CASSGLAGGYTGELFF	TGTGCCAGCAGTGGACTAGCGGGGGGTTACACCGGGGAGCTGTTTTTT
TRBV5-4	TRBJ2-3	NA	NA	CASSSLGIETDTQYF	TGTGCCAGCAGCTCACTTGGGATAGAGACAGATACGCAGTATTTT
TRBV28	TRBJ1-1	NA	NA	CASSLGSARAEAFF	TGTGCCAGCAGTTTGGGATCGGCCCGAGCTGAAGCTTTCTTT
TRBV5-1	TRBJ1-1	NA	NA	CASYNPGGGWKNTEAFF	TGCGCCAGCTATAACCCCGGGGGGGGCTGGAAGAACACTGAAGCTTTCTTT
TRBV7-8	TRBJ1-1	NA	NA	CASSLNGGRDTEAFF	TGTGCCAGCAGCTTAAACGGGGGGCGTGACACTGAAGCTTTCTTT
TRBV18	TRBJ2-3	once	NA	CASSPESTDTQYF	TGTGCCAGCTCCCCCGAAAGCACAGATACGCAGTATTTT
TRBV2	TRBJ1-5	few	NA	CASTGEGNNQPQHF	TGTGCCAGCACGGGTGAGGGTAACAATCAGCCCCAGCATTTT
TRBV4-1	TRBJ1-3	few	TRBD1	CASSLRQGSSSGNTIYF	TGCGCCAGCAGCCTAAGACAGGGGTCGAGCTCTGGAAACACCATATATTTT
TRBV19	TRBJ2-3	NA	NA	CASSTTGSTDTQYF	TGTGCCAGTAGTACGACCGGAAGCACAGATACGCAGTATTTT
TRBV6-6	TRBJ1-5	NA	TRBD1	CASNPPGQGIQPQHF	TGTGCCAGCAACCCCCCGGGACAGGGTATACAGCCCCAGCATTTT
TRBV10-3	TRBJ1-6	NA	TRBD1	CAISEIGTGGARSPLHF	TGTGCCATCAGTGAAATTGGGACAGGGGGCGCGAGGTCACCCCTCCACTTT
TRBV6-5	TRBJ1-4	NA	TRBD1	CASSQVDRGGEKLFF	TGTGCCAGCAGTCAGGTAGACAGGGGAGGTGAAAAACTGTTTTTT
TRBV2	TRBJ2-7	NA	TRBD2	CASSASGGTYEQYF	TGTGCCAGCAGTGCGTCGGGGGGAACCTACGAGCAGTACTTC
TRBV6-5	TRBJ1-1	NA	NA	CASSEPRARAEAFF	TGTGCCAGCAGCGAGCCCAGGGCTCGCGCTGAAGCTTTCTTT
TRBV6-6	TRBJ1-5	NA	NA	CASTPKISSNQPQHF	TGTGCCAGCACCCCGAAAATTTCTAGCAATCAGCCCCAGCATTTT
TRBV11-2	TRBJ1-2	NA	NA	CASSFLGADGYTF	TGTGCCAGCAGCTTTCTGGGGGCGGATGGCTACACCTTC
TRBV19	TRBJ1-1	once	NA	CASSSGRRQNTEAFF	TGTGCCAGTAGCTCGGGGCGGCGGCAGAACACTGAAGCTTTCTTT
TRBV9	TRBJ1-1	NA	NA	CASSVDVLNTEAFF	TGTGCCAGCAGCGTAGATGTGCTGAACACTGAAGCTTTCTTT
TRBV29-1	TRBJ1-2	few	TRBD1	CSVRTGGAVGYTF	TGCAGCGTACGAACAGGGGGCGCGGTTGGCTACACCTTC
TRBV6-6	TRBJ2-7	NA	TRBD1	CASTHGPGQGTEQYF	TGTGCCAGCACCCACGGGCCGGGACAGGGAACCGAGCAGTACTTC
TRBV11-3	TRBJ2-2	NA	TRBD2	CASSPGGGAVGELFF	TGTGCCAGCAGCCCAGGCGGGGGGGCTGTCGGGGAGCTGTTTTTT
TRBV27	TRBJ2-2	NA	NA	CASSPREGGELFF	TGTGCCAGCAGCCCACGTGAAGGCGGGGAGCTGTTTTTT
TRBV29-1	TRBJ2-4	NA	NA	CSVDQGSNIQYF	TGCAGCGTTGACCAGGGTTCGAACATTCAGTACTTC
TRBV7-9	TRBJ2-2	NA	TRBD2	CASSPTSGGAGELFF	TGTGCCAGCAGCCCCACTAGCGGGGGGGCCGGGGAGCTGTTTTTT
TRBV6-6	TRBJ2-7	NA	NA	CASSISGEQYF	TGTGCCAGCAGTATTTCAGGGGAGCAGTACTTC
TRBV10-3	TRBJ2-7	NA	NA	CAARTGSYEQYF	TGTGCCGCCCGCACAGGGTCCTACGAGCAGTACTTC
TRBV10-3	TRBJ2-1	NA	NA	CATSGEGGLHEQFF	TGTGCCACTTCAGGCGAGGGGGGTCTCCATGAGCAGTTCTTC
TRBV30	TRBJ1-5	NA	NA	CAWSPTQGFSNQPQHF	TGTGCCTGGAGTCCGACCCAGGGATTCAGCAATCAGCCCCAGCATTTT
TRBV19	TRBJ1-2	NA	NA	CASSRDNEGYGYTF	TGTGCCAGTAGCAGGGACAACGAGGGCTATGGCTACACCTTC
TRBV11-3	TRBJ2-1	NA	TRBD2	CASSLGWTSGGDYNEQFF	TGTGCCAGCAGCTTAGGCTGGACTAGCGGGGGGGACTACAATGAGCAGTTCTTC
TRBV5-1	TRBJ2-7	NA	TRBD2	CASSVSSGPSYEQYF	TGCGCCAGCAGCGTTTCTAGCGGCCCCTCCTACGAGCAGTACTTC
TRBV6-5	TRBJ2-3	NA	TRBD1	CASSFLRDRGTDTQYF	TGTGCCAGCAGTTTCCTCCGGGACAGGGGCACAGATACGCAGTATTTT
TRBV2	TRBJ1-1	NA	TRBD1	CASSVDRVNTEAFF	TGTGCCAGCAGTGTGGACAGGGTTAACACTGAAGCTTTCTTT
TRBV19	TRBJ1-2	few	NA	CASSITGTNYGYTF	TGTGCCAGTAGTATTACCGGCACTAACTATGGCTACACCTTC
TRBV30	TRBJ2-3	NA	TRBD1	CAWSVGGGGTDTQYF	TGTGCCTGGAGTGTAGGGGGCGGCGGCACAGATACGCAGTATTTT
TRBV7-2	TRBJ1-6	NA	NA	CASSLVGRNNSPLHF	TGTGCCAGCAGCTTAGTTGGGAGAAATAATTCACCCCTCCACTTT
TRBV4-1	TRBJ1-2	once	NA	CASSQDIYSYGYTF	TGCGCCAGCAGCCAAGATATCTATTCCTATGGCTACACCTTC
TRBV29-1	TRBJ2-5	NA	NA	CSTRGYQETQYF	TGCAGCACGAGGGGGTACCAAGAGACCCAGTACTTC
TRBV5-6	TRBJ1-1	few	TRBD1	CASSLLGQPNTEAFF	TGTGCCAGCAGCTTGTTGGGACAGCCCAACACTGAAGCTTTCTTT
TRBV11-2	TRBJ2-5	NA	NA	CASSAYRQQETQYF	TGTGCCAGCAGCGCTTACCGGCAGCAAGAGACCCAGTACTTC
TRBV6-1	TRBJ2-5	NA	NA	CASSAKQETQYF	TGTGCCAGCAGTGCCAAACAAGAGACCCAGTACTTC
TRBV19	TRBJ2-3	once	TRBD1	CASSRTGRSSTDTQYF	TGTGCCAGTAGTCGGACAGGTCGTTCTAGCACAGATACGCAGTATTTT
TRBV6-6	TRBJ2-2	once	TRBD1	CASSPTGDGELFF	TGTGCCAGCAGCCCGACAGGGGATGGGGAGCTGTTTTTT
TRBV27	TRBJ2-3	once	TRBD1	CASSPGGSGTDTQYF	TGTGCCAGCAGTCCAGGGGGCAGCGGCACAGATACGCAGTATTTT